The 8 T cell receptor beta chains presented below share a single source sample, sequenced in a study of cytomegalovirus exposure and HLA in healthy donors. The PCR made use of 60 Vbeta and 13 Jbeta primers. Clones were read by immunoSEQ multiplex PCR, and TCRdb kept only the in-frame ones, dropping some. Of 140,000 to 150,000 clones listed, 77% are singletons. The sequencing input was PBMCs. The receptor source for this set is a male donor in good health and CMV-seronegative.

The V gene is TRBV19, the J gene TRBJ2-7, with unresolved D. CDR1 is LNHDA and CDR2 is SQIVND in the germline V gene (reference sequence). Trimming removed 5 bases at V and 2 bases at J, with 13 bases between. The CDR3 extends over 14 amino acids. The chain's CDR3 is CASSAGGGPYEQYF. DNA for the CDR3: TGTGCCAGTAGTGCCGGCGGCGGCCCCTACGAGCAGTACTTC.

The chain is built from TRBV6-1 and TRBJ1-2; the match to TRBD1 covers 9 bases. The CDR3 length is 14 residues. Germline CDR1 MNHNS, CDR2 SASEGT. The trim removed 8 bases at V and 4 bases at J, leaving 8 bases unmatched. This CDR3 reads CASGAGTGTYGYTF. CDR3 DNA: TGTGCCAGCGGGGCCGGGACAGGGACCTATGGCTACACCTTC.

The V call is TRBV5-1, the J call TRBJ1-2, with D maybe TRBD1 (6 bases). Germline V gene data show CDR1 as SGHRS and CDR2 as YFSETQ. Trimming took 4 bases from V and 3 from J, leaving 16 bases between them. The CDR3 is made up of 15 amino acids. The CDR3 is CASSTYPGDDYGYTF. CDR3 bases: TGCGCCAGCAGCACGTATCCAGGGGATGACTATGGCTACACCTTC.

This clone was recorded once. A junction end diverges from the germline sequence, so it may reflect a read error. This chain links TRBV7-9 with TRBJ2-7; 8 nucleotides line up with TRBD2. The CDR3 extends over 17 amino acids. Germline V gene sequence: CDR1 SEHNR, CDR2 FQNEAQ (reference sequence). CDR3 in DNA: TGTTCCAGCAGCTTAGAGATCCTCGGGAGGGGCTCCTACGAGCAGTACTTC. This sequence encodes CSSSLEILGRGSYEQYF. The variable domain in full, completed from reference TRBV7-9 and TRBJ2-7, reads DTGVSQNPRHKITKRGQNVTFRCDPISEHNRLYWYRQTLGQGPEFLTYFQNEAQLEKSRLLSDRFSAERPKGSFSTLEIQRTEQGDSAMYLCSSSLEILGRGSYEQYFGPGTRLTVT.

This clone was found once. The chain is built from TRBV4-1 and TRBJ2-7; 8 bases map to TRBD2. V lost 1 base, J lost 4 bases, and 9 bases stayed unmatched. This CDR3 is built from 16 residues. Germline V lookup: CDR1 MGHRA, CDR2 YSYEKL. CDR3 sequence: CASSQAPGLEVYEQYF. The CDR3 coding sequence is TGCGCCAGCAGCCAAGCGCCGGGACTAGAGGTTTACGAGCAGTACTTC.

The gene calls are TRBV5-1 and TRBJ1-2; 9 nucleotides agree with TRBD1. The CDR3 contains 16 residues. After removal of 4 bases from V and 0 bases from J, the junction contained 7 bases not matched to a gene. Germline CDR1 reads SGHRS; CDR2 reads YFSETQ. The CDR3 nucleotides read TGCGCCAGCAGCCCGGGGGACAGGGCAGCTAACTATGGCTACACCTTC. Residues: CASSPGDRAANYGYTF.

This CDR3 is CASSPGGSQYGYTF. The CDR3 bases are TGTGCCAGCAGTCCCGGAGGGTCTCAGTATGGCTACACCTTC. The rearrangement links TRBV6-6 to TRBJ1-2; no definite D call. The CDR3 has 14 residues. V dropped 5 bases and J dropped 5 bases, with 15 bases sitting between them. The germline gives CDR1 MNHNY, CDR2 SVGAGI (reference sequence).

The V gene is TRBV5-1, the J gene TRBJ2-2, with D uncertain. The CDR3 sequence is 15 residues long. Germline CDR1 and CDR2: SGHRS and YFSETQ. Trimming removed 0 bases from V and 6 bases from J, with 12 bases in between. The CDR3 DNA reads TGCGCCAGCAGCTTGGGGCAGAATTTGCCCGGGGAGCTGTTTTTT. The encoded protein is CASSLGQNLPGELFF. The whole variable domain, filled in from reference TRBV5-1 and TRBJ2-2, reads KAGVTQTPRYLIKTRGQQVTLSCSPISGHRSVSWYQQTPGQGLQFLFEYFSETQRNKGNFPGRFSGRQFSNSRSEMNVSTLELGDSALYLCASSLGQNLPGELFFGEGSRLTVL.